The 29 T cell receptor beta chains in this list originate from one sample, sequenced in a study of cytomegalovirus exposure and HLA in healthy donors. The PCR was carried out with 60 Vbeta primers and 13 Jbeta primers. Using immunoSEQ multiplex PCR, the repertoire was profiled, and TCRdb retains in-frame clones only, with some absent. The data show around 100,000 clones, with 55% to 75% seen just once and approximately 15% held by the top ten. Sequencing was done on a sample of PBMCs. All receptors derive from a woman in her late teens or twenties in good health and CMV-seropositive.

This clone was observed a few times. The gene calls are TRBV4-2 and TRBJ2-3, with 7 bases identical to TRBD2. This CDR3 has 17 residues. In germline, CDR1 is LGHNA, CDR2 YNFKEQ. With V trimmed by 2 bases and J by 1 base, 9 bases remained unmatched. The CDR3 loop is CASSQSEREVGTDTQYF. DNA for the CDR3: TGTGCCAGCAGCCAATCGGAACGGGAGGTGGGCACAGATACGCAGTATTTT.

CDR3 in amino acids: CASSRGGASTDTQYF. As DNA, the CDR3 is TGTGCCAGCAGCCGAGGGGGTGCTAGCACAGATACGCAGTATTTT. The chain uses TRBV11-3 and TRBJ2-3; TRBD1 is a possible D gene (6 bases). CDR1 and CDR2 (germline): SGHNT, YENEEA. The CDR3 sequence is 15 residues long. The ends were cut back, 5 bases at V and 0 bases at J, with 12 bases in the middle.

This chain links TRBV7-3 with TRBJ1-2; 10 bases map to TRBD1. Germline lookup yields CDR1 SGHTA and CDR2 FQGTGA. The CDR3 spans 14 residues. Losses at the gene ends were 5 bases for V and 8 bases for J; bases not matched to a gene: 8. DNA of the CDR3: TGTGCCAGCAGCCTGGACAGGGGGGGCGGGGGCTACACCTTC. Translating gives CASSLDRGGGGYTF.

This clone was picked up a small number of times. The rearrangement joins TRBV21-1 to TRBJ2-1; TRBD1 was called by the table and not checked on the DNA. TRBV21-1 is reported as a pseudogene. The CDR3 loop spans 12 amino acids. CDR3 coding DNA: TGTGCCGTACAGGACAACTACAATGAGCAGTTCTTC. It yields the protein CAVQDNYNEQFF.

The CDR3 DNA reads TGCGCCAGCAGCCAAGAGCCAGGAAGGACAAACTATGGCTACACCTTC. This gives the protein CASSQEPGRTNYGYTF. This chain links TRBV4-1 with TRBJ1-2; a weak D match, TRBD1 (5 bases). This CDR3 comprises 16 residues. V was clipped by 0 bases and J by 2 bases, with 13 bases between them. Germline CDR1 MGHRA, CDR2 YSYEKL.

The rearrangement links TRBV5-1 to TRBJ2-7; 7 positions match TRBD2. J lost 4 bases, V lost 4 bases, and 11 bases had no gene match. From germline, CDR1 is SGHRS and CDR2 YFSETQ. CDR3 length: 15 residues. The CDR3, as DNA: TGCGCCAGCAGCCTCACTGCGGGGGTATTGTACGAGCAGTACTTC. It is translated as CASSLTAGVLYEQYF.

V and J are TRBV15 and TRBJ1-5, with 9 nucleotides matching TRBD1. The CDR3 length is 15 residues. Germline V gene lookup returns CDR1 LNHNV and CDR2 YYDKDF (reference sequence). The V gene end was trimmed by 1 base and the J gene end by 2 bases; junction bases not matched to a gene: 0. CDR3: CATSRGDRGNQPQHF. CDR3 in DNA: TGTGCCACCAGCAGAGGGGACAGGGGCAATCAGCCCCAGCATTTT.

The V gene is TRBV7-9, the J gene TRBJ1-6, with 10 bases that match TRBD1. Germline CDR1 is SEHNR and CDR2 is FQNEAQ (reference sequence). This CDR3 has 14 residues. The V gene end was trimmed by 3 bases and the J gene end by 8 bases; junction bases not matched to a gene: 1. In DNA form, the CDR3 reads TGTGCCAGCAGCTTTGGACAGGGGGATTCACCCCTCCACTTT. This codes for CASSFGQGDSPLHF.

This clone has more than one count but fewer than ten. V gene TRBV7-9 combines with J gene TRBJ1-6; no clear D. The CDR3 totals 11 residues. Trimming pared 3 bases from V and 14 bases from J, leaving 8 bases between. CDR1 and CDR2 from the germline V gene are SEHNR and FQNEAQ (reference sequence). CDR3 bases: TGTGCCAGCAGCTTGTGGGGAGCCCTCCACTTT. Protein sequence: CASSLWGALHF.

The chain carries TRBV19 and TRBJ2-2, with unresolved D. V lost 4 bases, J lost 5 bases, and 14 bases lay in between. The CDR3 has 15 residues. The germline gives CDR1 LNHDA, CDR2 SQIVND (reference sequence). The DNA for the CDR3 is TGTGCCAGTAGTAGGAGAAATGAGGTGACCGGGGAGCTGTTTTTT. Translation: CASSRRNEVTGELFF.

This chain connects TRBV19 to TRBJ2-1, with TRBD2 matching over 8 bases. Germline V gives CDR1 LNHDA, CDR2 SQIVND (reference sequence). There are 15 residues in the CDR3. Trimming removed 8 bases from V and 0 bases from J; junction bases left unmatched: 6. The CDR3 loop is CASSSGSGSYNEQFF. CDR3 sequence (DNA): TGTGCCAGTTCCAGCGGGAGTGGCTCCTACAATGAGCAGTTCTTC.

This clone was observed a handful of times. V gene TRBV5-1 combines with J gene TRBJ1-4; D unclear. The V and J ends lost 0 bases and 4 bases respectively, with 10 bases between them. The CDR3 has 15 amino acids. Germline-derived CDR1 and CDR2 are SGHRS and YFSETQ. CDR3 region: CASSLAGGFNEKLFF. DNA for the CDR3: TGCGCCAGCAGCTTGGCCGGAGGGTTTAATGAAAAACTGTTTTTT.

A remark on this clone: Other DNA sequences of this sample code for an identical CDR3. This chain joins TRBV7-2 and TRBJ2-7; 12 nucleotides line up with TRBD2. V lost 5 bases and J lost 1; bases outside the gene matches: 6. The CDR3 loop spans 16 amino acids. The germline gives CDR1 SGHTA, CDR2 FQGNSA. The CDR3 DNA reads TGTGCCAGCAGCCTCCAGGGACTAGCGGGTTCCTACGAGCAGTACTTC. It is translated as CASSLQGLAGSYEQYF.

A note on this clone: The junction and the germline gene differ at one end; a read error may be behind it. The CDR3: CASSPISGQDSGVF. DNA of the CDR3: TGTGCCAGCTCACCAATCTCCGGTCAGGACAGTGGAGTATTC. The J gene is TRBJ2-7, the V gene TRBV18, with TRBD1 as a possible D gene (6 bases). The CDR3 extends over 14 amino acids. Looked up from germline, CDR1 is KGHSH and CDR2 is LQKENI.

The chain employs TRBV28 and TRBJ2-5, with 7 bases identical to TRBD1. The end of the DNA aligns better with TRBJ2-7, so the J call may be wrong. This CDR3 has 15 residues. CDR1 and CDR2 from the germline V gene are MDHEN and SYDVKM. The DNA of the CDR3 is TGTGCCAGCAGCTTGGACAGGCTCCTCTCCTACGAGCAGTACTTC. Amino acids: CASSLDRLLSYEQYF.

V usage is TRBV7-3 and J usage is TRBJ2-3; the D gene is possibly TRBD1 (6 bases). This CDR3 comprises 14 residues. Germline V gene data show CDR1 as SGHTA and CDR2 as FQGTGA. V dropped 1 base and J dropped 1 base, with 6 bases sitting between them. The CDR3, as DNA: TGTGCCAGCAGCTTAAACAGGGGCACAGATACGCAGTATTTT. Residues: CASSLNRGTDTQYF.

This chain joins TRBV5-1 and TRBJ2-7; 10 nucleotides match TRBD1. Germline lookup yields CDR1 SGHRS and CDR2 YFSETQ. V was clipped by 3 bases and J by 5 bases; unmatched bases: 5. The CDR3 covers 14 residues. The CDR3 bases are TGCGCCAGCAGCTGGAGGACAGGGGGGGACGAGCAGTACTTC. It yields the protein CASSWRTGGDEQYF.

This chain joins TRBV11-3 and TRBJ1-2, with TRBD1 as a possible D gene (5 bases). V lost 1 base and J lost 2, with 8 bases in between. The CDR3 is made up of 14 amino acids. Per the germline V gene, CDR1 is SGHNT and CDR2 is YENEEA. CDR3 sequence reads: CASSLGGRNYGYTF. The CDR3 DNA is TGTGCCAGCAGCTTAGGGGGCAGAAACTATGGCTACACCTTC.

This rearrangement joins TRBV19 to TRBJ1-5; no clear D. V lost 1 base and J 5 bases, leaving 6 bases between the germline ends. The CDR3 consists of 13 residues. Germline V gives CDR1 LNHDA, CDR2 SQIVND (reference sequence). The CDR3 nucleotides read TGTGCCAGTAGTATAGGAACAGATCAGCCCCAGCATTTT. Translated: CASSIGTDQPQHF.

This clone has only a few counts. The V and J genes are TRBV4-2 and TRBJ2-1; TRBD2 agrees at 8 bases. Germline V gene sequence: CDR1 LGHNA, CDR2 YNFKEQ. The CDR3 contains 16 residues. With 0 bases clipped from V and 2 bases from J, the junction kept 3 bases outside the gene matches. Here the CDR3 DNA reads TGTGCCAGCAGCCAAGACCCTAGCGGGCCCTACAATGAGCAGTTCTTC. Its translation is CASSQDPSGPYNEQFF.

The chain combines TRBV7-9 with TRBJ1-2; D unclear. V was pared by 3 bases and J by 3 bases, with 14 bases between. Germline-derived CDR1 and CDR2 are SEHNR and FQNEAQ (reference sequence). The CDR3 is 15 residues long. CDR3: CASSFLSIGYYGYTF. CDR3 in DNA: TGTGCCAGCAGCTTTCTTAGCATTGGGTACTATGGCTACACCTTC.

A few counts support this clone. The chain recombines TRBV27 with TRBJ2-7, with D perhaps matching TRBD2 (6 bases). The germline gives CDR1 MNHEY, CDR2 SMNVEV (reference sequence). The CDR3 consists of 14 residues. The V end lost 5 bases, the J end lost 3 bases, and 14 bases lay between the germline ends. CDR3 loop: CASSTGTRSYEQYF. In nucleotides, the CDR3 is TGTGCCAGCAGTACCGGGACTCGAAGCTACGAGCAGTACTTC.

V and J are TRBV25-1 and TRBJ2-2; 7 bases are a match to TRBD2. The trim removed 2 bases at V and 4 bases at J, leaving 10 bases unmatched. Germline V CDR1 and CDR2: MGHDK, SYGVNS. The CDR3 contains 17 residues. This chain's CDR3 is CASSEPARGGGTGELFF. The CDR3 nucleotides read TGTGCCAGCAGTGAACCCGCCCGGGGCGGGGGCACCGGGGAGCTGTTTTTT.

J is TRBJ2-1 and V is TRBV4-2, with 11 bases fitting TRBD2. The V segment lost 3 bases and the J segment 4 bases; nucleotides outside the gene matches: 5. The CDR3 runs to 16 residues. CDR1 LGHNA and CDR2 YNFKEQ come from the germline V gene. The DNA for the CDR3 is TGTGCCAGCAGCCATAGCGGGGGGGCAACATACAATGAGCAGTTCTTC. It codes for CASSHSGGATYNEQFF.

This clone occurred a few times. The V and J genes are TRBV6-1 and TRBJ2-2; the match to TRBD2 covers 10 bases. The CDR3 covers 14 residues. The trim removed 2 bases at V and 6 bases at J, leaving 0 bases unmatched. Per germline, CDR1 MNHNS and CDR2 SASEGT. CDR3 in DNA: TGTGCCAGCAGTGAACTAGCGGGAGCCGGGGAGCTGTTTTTT. It codes for CASSELAGAGELFF.

The rearrangement joins TRBV7-2 to TRBJ1-4; D uncertain. The CDR3 consists of 15 residues. Trimming left V 1 base short and J 6 bases short, with 12 bases between. CDR1 SGHTA and CDR2 FQGNSA come from the germline V gene. CDR3 region: CASSLGEWRDEKLFF. The CDR3 DNA follows: TGTGCCAGCAGCTTAGGAGAGTGGAGGGATGAAAAACTGTTTTTT. The variable domain in full, completed from reference TRBV7-2 and TRBJ1-4, reads GAGVSQSPSNKVTEKGKDVELRCDPISGHTALYWYRQSLGQGLEFLIYFQGNSAPDKSGLPSDRFSAERTGGSVSTLTIQRTQQEDSAVYLCASSLGEWRDEKLFFGSGTQLSVL.

The chain has TRBV29-1 and TRBJ2-1, with D tentatively TRBD1 (7 bases). Trimming stripped 6 bases from V and 2 bases from J, with 11 bases between. The CDR3 is 13 residues long. The germline V gene encodes CDR1 SQVTM and CDR2 ANQGSEA. CDR3 sequence: CSVGGGPYNEQFF. The DNA for the CDR3 is TGCAGCGTAGGAGGGGGCCCCTACAATGAGCAGTTCTTC.

The chain joins TRBV18 to TRBJ2-1, with TRBD2 matching 7 bases. Germline V gene sequence: CDR1 KGHSH, CDR2 LQKENI. The CDR3 has 17 amino acids. Unmatched junction bases numbered 16, after V lost 3 bases and J lost 8 bases. The CDR3 region has the DNA TGTGCCAGCTCACCGCCCCTAGCGGCCATCCTTGGCCATGAGCAGTTCTTC. Translated: CASSPPLAAILGHEQFF.

The chain links TRBV29-1 to TRBJ1-5; 7 positions agree with TRBD1. Germline CDR1 is SQVTM and CDR2 is ANQGSEA. The CDR3 has 15 residues. With V trimmed by 5 bases and J by 7 bases, 14 bases remained unmatched. The CDR3 loop reads CSVIRDSSTRQPQHF. CDR3 nucleotides: TGCAGCGTTATCCGGGACAGCTCCACTCGGCAGCCCCAGCATTTT.